This entry describes one T cell receptor (beta chain). Its antigen is currently unknown. Generated by immunoSEQ multiplex PCR, the TCRdb table keeps only in-frame clones and is missing some. The sample has 200,000 to 250,000 clones; 80% to 95% are singletons. This entry belongs to a study of cytomegalovirus exposure and HLA in healthy donors. Overall study findings and caveats: Accounts indicate the classifier identified cytomegalovirus status with strong specificity and sensitivity. The investigators catalogued 150 to 200 TCR beta chains as cytomegalovirus-associated. A subsequent analysis found that TCR clusters from the first cohort also tended to co-occur in the roughly 120 validation repertoires, with approximately 95% of cluster scores above 0.

The germline V gene encodes CDR1 LNHNV and CDR2 YYDKDF (reference sequence). Trimming left V 5 bases short and J 0 bases short, with 10 bases between. CDR3 length: 14 amino acids. The donors were in the approximately 120-subject validation cohort, distinct from the approximately 700-subject first cohort. The sample was PBMCs. This clonotype originated in a woman aged 18-29 years in good health and CMV-seronegative. The chain employs TRBV15 and TRBJ1-1, with D tentatively TRBD1 (5 bases). The CDR3 bases are TGTGCCACCAGCCGGGGGGAAATGAACACTGAAGCTTTCTTT. Amino acid sequence: CATSRGEMNTEAFF.